A single sample is the source of the 26 T cell receptor beta chains below, sequenced in a study of T-cell memory formation after mild COVID-19. From the 5' RACE reads, TCRdb called clonotypes with MiXCR, one entry per CDR3 protein. The table includes under 700,000 distinct CDR3 sequences, roughly 22% detected once. The sample comprised PBMCs or a T cell subset sorted from them (not recorded which). All receptors derive from an adult woman who had mild COVID-19 (a few samples of this study predate the infection). Cell type and time point are not known.

The rearrangement joins TRBV18 to TRBJ1-2; 8 nucleotides align to TRBD1. V was clipped by 2 bases and J by 2 bases; unmatched bases: 7. Looked up from germline, CDR1 is KGHSH and CDR2 is LQKENI. CDR3 length equals 16 residues. The CDR3 region is CASSPGMGQANYGYTF. The CDR3 DNA reads as TGTGCCAGCTCACCAGGTATGGGACAGGCAAACTATGGCTACACCTTC.

The V gene is TRBV7-9, the J gene TRBJ2-3, with D uncertain. Trimming took off 2 bases at V and 1 base at J, with 7 bases between the two ends. Germline V CDR1 and CDR2: SEHNR, FQNEAQ (reference sequence). The CDR3 is 14 amino acids. The CDR3 spells CASSLSAGTDTQYF. As DNA, the CDR3 is TGTGCCAGCAGCTTATCCGCCGGCACAGATACGCAGTATTTT.

The V and J genes are TRBV7-6 and TRBJ1-5, with D unresolved. With 0 bases removed from V and 1 base from J, the gap between germline ends came to 7 bases. Germline lookup yields CDR1 SGHVS and CDR2 FNYEAQ. The CDR3 extends over 15 amino acids. CDR3 DNA: TGTGCCAGCAGCTTAGCAGTGGGCAGCAATCAGCCCCAGCATTTT. It codes for CASSLAVGSNQPQHF.

This clonotype was detected many times. The V and J genes are TRBV5-6 and TRBJ1-1; D unresolved. Trimming left V 0 bases short and J 1 base short, with 7 bases between. Germline V lookup: CDR1 SGHDT, CDR2 YYEEEE. CDR3 size: 14 residues. The DNA of the CDR3 is TGTGCCAGCAGCTTGGTCGGCCGGAACACTGAAGCTTTCTTT. This gives the protein CASSLVGRNTEAFF. Supplemented by reference TRBV5-6 and TRBJ1-1, the full variable domain reads DAGVTQSPTHLIKTRGQQVTLRCSPKSGHDTVSWYQQALGQGPQFIFQYYEEEERQRGNFPDRFSGHQFPNYSSELNVNALLLGDSALYLCASSLVGRNTEAFFGQGTRLTVV.

The chain employs TRBV29-1 and TRBJ1-4, with D perhaps TRBD1 (5 bases). The CDR3 spans 14 residues. V lost 4 bases, J lost 0 bases, and 9 bases lay in between. Germline CDR1 is SQVTM and CDR2 is ANQGSEA. CDR3: CSVAGGATNEKLFF. In nucleotides, the CDR3 is TGCAGCGTTGCCGGAGGGGCAACTAATGAAAAACTGTTTTTT.

The V and J genes are TRBV5-8 and TRBJ1-6; tentatively, D is TRBD1 (5 bases). Germline CDR1 SGHTS, CDR2 YDEGEE. CDR3 size: 14 residues. V gave up 0 bases and J gave up 7 bases, with 8 bases separating them. The CDR3 reads CASSLGQSNSPLHF. The CDR3 DNA is TGTGCCAGCAGCTTGGGACAGTCCAATTCACCCCTCCACTTT.

This clonotype was picked up a small number of times. The chain joins TRBV14 to TRBJ2-5, with 10 bases lining up with TRBD2. V was clipped by 0 bases and J by 3 bases; unmatched bases: 4. CDR1 and CDR2 from the germline V gene are SGHDN and FVKESK. This CDR3 is 16 amino acids long. CDR3 DNA: TGTGCCAGCAGCCAAGATTGGCTAGCGGGAGAAGAGACCCAGTACTTC. Translating it yields CASSQDWLAGEETQYF.

The gene calls are TRBV19 and TRBJ2-2, with TRBD1 matching 8 bases. V lost 3 bases, J lost 5 bases, and 5 bases stayed unmatched. The germline V gene encodes CDR1 LNHDA and CDR2 SQIVND (reference sequence). The CDR3 extends over 15 amino acids. In DNA, the CDR3 is TGTGCCAGTAGTATGACAGGGGCCGGGACCGGGGAGCTGTTTTTT. This encodes CASSMTGAGTGELFF.

This clonotype was seen ten or more times. At one end, the junction sequence differs from germline, possibly due to a read error. The J gene is TRBJ2-7, the V gene TRBV5-1; D unresolved. The V gene's germline CDR1 is SGHRS and CDR2 YFSETQ. The CDR3 totals 14 residues. The chain's CDR3 is CASSLGQSSYEQYF. CDR3 sequence (DNA): TGTGCCAGCAGTTTAGGTCAGAGCTCCTACGAGCAGTACTTC.

V usage is TRBV19 and J usage is TRBJ1-1, with TRBD1 as a possible D gene (6 bases). Per the germline V gene, CDR1 is LNHDA and CDR2 is SQIVND (reference sequence). V was cut by 2 bases and J by 5 bases, with 15 bases left in between. The CDR3 sequence is 15 residues long. The CDR3 loop reads CASSILAGEGTEAFF. CDR3 in DNA: TGTGCCAGTAGTATACTGGCAGGGGAGGGGACTGAAGCTTTCTTT.

The rearrangement uses TRBV12-3 or TRBV12-4 and TRBJ1-4, with D unclear. The CDR3 runs 14 residues. Trimming left V 3 bases short and J 0 bases short, with 5 bases between. This CDR3 reads CASSLPPTNEKLFF. CDR3 in DNA: TGTGCCAGCAGTTTGCCACCAACTAATGAAAAACTGTTTTTT.

The chain is built from TRBV6-5 and TRBJ2-3, with 12 bases matching TRBD1. Germline CDR1 and CDR2: MNHEY and SVGAGI. There are 15 residues in the CDR3. Trimming at V came to 5 bases and at J to 4 bases, leaving 4 bases not matched to a gene. CDR3 DNA sequence: TGTGCCAGCAGTACCGGGACAGGGGGCCCAGATACGCAGTATTTT. It translates to CASSTGTGGPDTQYF.

The chain joins TRBV20-1 to TRBJ1-5; D perhaps matches TRBD1 (5 bases). The V gene lost 1 base and the J gene lost 6 bases, with 7 bases spanning the gap. The germline gives CDR1 DFQATT, CDR2 SNEGSKA (reference sequence). CDR3 length: 12 residues. CDR3 in amino acids: CSARVGGQPQHF. DNA of the CDR3: TGCAGTGCTAGAGTGGGGGGTCAGCCCCAGCATTTT.

This clonotype was detected only once. The chain employs TRBV7-3 and TRBJ1-1, with 8 bases fitting TRBD1. The length of the CDR3 is 15 residues. The V segment lost 5 bases and the J segment 0 bases; nucleotides outside the gene matches: 5. Per the germline V gene, CDR1 is SGHTA and CDR2 is FQGTGA. CDR3: CASSATGGLNTEAFF. CDR3 DNA sequence: TGTGCCAGCAGCGCTACAGGGGGACTGAACACTGAAGCTTTCTTT.

This clonotype was recorded at least ten times. The chain recombines TRBV7-7 with TRBJ2-1, with a tentative D call TRBD2 (6 bases). CDR1 and CDR2 from the germline V gene are SSHAT and FNYEAQ (reference sequence). The germline V and J ends were trimmed by 2 bases and 9 bases, with 17 bases remaining between them. The CDR3 contains 15 residues. The CDR3: CASSLTAGNSGEQFF. DNA of the CDR3: TGTGCCAGCAGCTTAACTGCGGGGAATTCTGGTGAGCAGTTCTTC.

A few counts support this clonotype. The chain joins TRBV5-5 to TRBJ2-1; 9 bases line up with TRBD2. J was trimmed by 6 bases and V by 0 bases; bases with no gene match: 10. This CDR3 is 17 amino acids long. Germline V lookup: CDR1 SGHKS, CDR2 YYEKEE (reference sequence). CDR3 residues: CASSLEVAGAPVNEQFF. The CDR3 nucleotides read TGTGCCAGCAGCTTGGAGGTAGCGGGAGCGCCAGTCAATGAGCAGTTCTTC.

The CDR3: CASTFAGANTGELFF. The CDR3 region has the DNA TGTGCCAGTACGTTTGCGGGAGCGAACACCGGGGAGCTGTTTTTT. The genes are TRBV7-9 and TRBJ2-2, with 7 bases identical to TRBD2. With V trimmed by 9 bases and J by 0 bases, 7 bases remained unmatched. The CDR3 spans 15 residues. Germline values: CDR1 SEHNR, CDR2 FQNEAQ (reference sequence).

V is TRBV7-2 and J is TRBJ1-1; a possible D gene is TRBD1 (5 bases). Germline CDR1 reads SGHTA; CDR2 reads FQGNSA. This CDR3 has 12 residues. V dropped 11 bases and J dropped 1 base, with 11 bases sitting between them. The CDR3 is CAAGVPNTEAFF. CDR3 nucleotides: TGTGCCGCGGGGGTCCCGAACACTGAAGCTTTCTTT.

This chain links TRBV20-1 with TRBJ1-1; weak D call: TRBD1 (5 bases). The CDR3 loop spans 14 amino acids. The germline V gene has CDR1 DFQATT and CDR2 SNEGSKA (reference sequence). V was shortened by 3 bases and J by 2 bases, with 13 bases between the two germline ends. The CDR3 loop reads CSASPGTDNTEAFF. CDR3 sequence (DNA): TGCAGTGCTAGCCCCGGGACGGATAACACTGAAGCTTTCTTT.

This clonotype was counted only a few times. CDR3 coding DNA: TGTGCCAGCAGCCAAGTGTTTACCGGGACAGGGAGTCCCACTAACTATGGCTACACCTTC. Translated, it gives CASSQVFTGTGSPTNYGYTF. This chain connects TRBV3-1 to TRBJ1-2; 9 bases map to TRBD1. Germline CDR1 reads LGHDT; CDR2 reads YNNKEL (reference sequence). The V segment lost 1 base and the J segment 0 bases; nucleotides outside the gene matches: 15. The CDR3 has 20 amino acids.

This sequence joins TRBV24-1 and TRBJ2-2; 8 nucleotides align to TRBD1. V was pared by 10 bases and J by 1 base, with 7 bases of the junction left unmatched. The length of the CDR3 is 15 residues. The germline gives CDR1 KGHDR, CDR2 SFDVKD. The CDR3 nucleotides read TGTGCCACGGCTCCGGGACAGGTGAACACCGGGGAGCTGTTTTTT. Translated: CATAPGQVNTGELFF.

The chain combines TRBV11-2 with TRBJ2-2; 12 nucleotides agree with TRBD2. The germline CDR1 and CDR2 sequences are SGHAT and FQNNGV. Trimming removed 5 bases from V and 4 bases from J; junction bases left unmatched: 5. This CDR3 is built from 16 residues. CDR3 sequence (DNA): TGTGCCAGCAGCCCTAGCGGGGGGGCCGCCACCGGGGAGCTGTTTTTT. The encoded protein is CASSPSGGAATGELFF.

This clonotype occurred a few times. The rearrangement uses TRBV6-2 or TRBV6-3 and TRBJ2-1; D perhaps matches TRBD2 (6 bases). The V gene lost 0 bases and the J gene lost 0 bases, with 15 bases spanning the gap. This CDR3 has 18 residues. Looked up from germline, CDR1 is MNHEY and CDR2 is SVGEGT. As DNA, the CDR3 is TGTGCCAGCAGTTACTCTTCCGGGACTTACAGCTCCTACAATGAGCAGTTCTTC. Residues: CASSYSSGTYSSYNEQFF.

V and J are TRBV9 and TRBJ1-3; D call uncertain. The germline V and J ends were trimmed by 0 bases and 0 bases, with 7 bases remaining between them. CDR1 is SGDLS, CDR2 YYNGEE, per germline. The CDR3 has 15 amino acids. This CDR3 is CASSVVPSSGNTIYF. In nucleotides, the CDR3 is TGTGCCAGCAGCGTAGTCCCGAGCTCTGGAAACACCATATATTTT.

This clonotype was picked up a small number of times. The chain uses TRBV7-6 and TRBJ1-2, with 7 nucleotides matching TRBD1. Trimming took 3 bases from V and 8 from J; bases not matched to a gene: 6. The CDR3 has 13 amino acids. Per the germline V gene, CDR1 is SGHVS and CDR2 is FNYEAQ. The CDR3 sequence is CASSFKGASGYTF. In nucleotides, the CDR3 is TGTGCCAGCAGCTTTAAGGGGGCCTCCGGCTACACCTTC.

In this sample, this clonotype turned up a few times. V is TRBV4-2 and J is TRBJ1-1; the D gene is possibly TRBD1 (5 bases). V shed 0 bases and J shed 8 bases, with 16 bases lying between them. Germline V gene data show CDR1 as LGHNA and CDR2 as YNFKEQ. The CDR3 loop spans 15 amino acids. The CDR3 region is CASSQEARGVGEAFF. The DNA for the CDR3 is TGTGCCAGCAGCCAAGAAGCCCGAGGGGTCGGGGAAGCTTTCTTT.